This TCR beta chain was identified during a study of early T cells in non-severe SARS-CoV-2 infection. Turning to the study itself: Sequenced material consisted of bulk RNA (from unsorted whole blood), and chains were unpaired.

Germline values: CDR1 MNHNS, CDR2 SASEGT. V was trimmed by 6 bases and J by 6 bases, leaving 15 bases between them. The CDR3 has 14 amino acids. This clonotype was counted at least ten times. The antigen is unknown. Study observations and caveats: The matching step, a VDJdb search, favored anti-spike CD8 responses and missed private and CD4 specificities.

The TCR library protocol was used to attach unique molecular identifiers. These identifiers were attached to individual cDNA molecules. TCRdb fed the 5' RACE reads into MiXCR, producing one record per CDR3 protein. The sample yields some 81,000 distinct CDR3 sequences, around 16% seen once. Sample: whole blood. This clonotype was sampled from an adult who was a healthcare worker with PCR-confirmed SARS-CoV-2 infection or an uninfected control (not recorded which). The chain uses TRBV6-1 and TRBJ2-1, with D possibly TRBD2 on 6 matching bases. This chain's CDR3 is CASRSRLDSNEQFF. Written as DNA, the CDR3 is TGTGCCAGCAGATCGAGACTAGATAGCAATGAGCAGTTCTTC.